This T cell receptor (beta chain) was identified in a study of blood T cells in healthy people across ages. Germline lookup yields CDR1 SNHLY and CDR2 FYNNEI. The CDR3 extends over 15 amino acids. V was shortened by 6 bases and J by 4 bases, with 15 bases between the two germline ends. Combining a sample-barcoded 5' primer with a J-beta primer mix, a second PCR ran for 7 to 11 cycles. Carrying 12 random nucleotides, a template-switch adaptor labeled each individual cDNA molecule. TCRdb called the 5' RACE reads again in MiXCR, with one record for every CDR3 protein. The data contain about 510,000 distinct CDR3 sequences, roughly a quarter of them singletons. This sample was shared with a second study, whose subject was T cells of mothers and their children. Turning to that study: Across the analysis, no persistent microchimeric T cell clones were detected.

The sample taken for sequencing was blood. The chain uses TRBV2 and TRBJ2-2; D not resolved. The TCR comes from a boy under 10 years old in good health. This chain's CDR3 is CASSNLGVGTGELFF. Written as DNA, the CDR3 is TGTGCCAGCAGCAATCTCGGCGTGGGCACCGGGGAGCTGTTTTTT.